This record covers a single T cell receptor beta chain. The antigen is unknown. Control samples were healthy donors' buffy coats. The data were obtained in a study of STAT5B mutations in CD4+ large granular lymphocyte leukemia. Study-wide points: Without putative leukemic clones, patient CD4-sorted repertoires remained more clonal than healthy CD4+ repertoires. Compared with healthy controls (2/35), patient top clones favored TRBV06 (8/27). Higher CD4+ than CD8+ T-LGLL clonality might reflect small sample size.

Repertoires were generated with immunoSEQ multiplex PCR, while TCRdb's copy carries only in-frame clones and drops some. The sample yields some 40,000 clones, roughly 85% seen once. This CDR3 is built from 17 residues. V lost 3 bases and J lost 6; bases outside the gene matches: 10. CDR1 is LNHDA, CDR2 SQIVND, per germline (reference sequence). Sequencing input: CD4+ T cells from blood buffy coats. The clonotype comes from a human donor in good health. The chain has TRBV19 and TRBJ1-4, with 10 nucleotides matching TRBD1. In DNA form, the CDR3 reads TGTGCCAGTAGTATTCCGGCATGGGGACAGGGGCATGAAAAACTGTTTTTT. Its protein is CASSIPAWGQGHEKLFF.